This record covers a single T cell receptor (beta chain). Its cognate antigen is unknown. TCRdb keeps only in-frame clones here, not all; method: immunoSEQ multiplex PCR. The repertoire holds 150,000 or so clones, 91% seen once, with about 4% in the top ten. This entry is derived from a study of T cell responses to AZD1222 COVID-19 vaccine. The study's findings and limits: After the peak T cell response, and only then, were repertoires sampled. Possibly, clonal diversity was underestimated; donors were largely white British and included more females. Receipt of two AZD1222 doses was followed by a rise in Spike-specific TCR breadth and depth.

The V gene lost 0 bases and the J gene lost 2 bases, with 8 bases spanning the gap. This CDR3 is 15 amino acids long. Germline V gene data show CDR1 as SNHLY and CDR2 as FYNNEI. The chain uses TRBV2 and TRBJ2-1; a possible D gene is TRBD2 (6 bases). This sequence originates from an adult who received the AZD1222 COVID-19 vaccine. The material was peripheral blood, obtained 28 days after the second AZD1222 dose. The CDR3 reads CASSEARGAYNEQFF. The CDR3 nucleotides are TGTGCCAGCAGTGAAGCGCGGGGAGCCTACAATGAGCAGTTCTTC.